This T cell receptor (beta chain) appears in the sequencing data of a study of blood T cell repertoires in COVID-19. Overall study context: T cells, B-cell-depleted T cells, or PBMCs supplied cDNA or gDNA.

The CDR3 is 15 residues long. Germline trimming cut 4 bases from V and 2 bases from J; bases unmatched to any gene: 7. Germline V gene data show CDR1 as GTSNPN and CDR2 as SVGIG (reference sequence). TCRdb keeps only in-frame clones here, not all; method: immunoSEQ multiplex PCR. This table has just over 350,000 clones, 86% appearing once. The Seattle patients joined while their infection was active and were tracked longitudinally afterward. Sequencing used peripheral blood. This TCR came from a woman between 55 and 75 years old with COVID-19, enrolled during active disease. This chain joins TRBV30 and TRBJ1-5; 8 bases agree with TRBD1. CDR3 nucleotides: TGTGCCTGGAACCTAGGACAGGGCGGCAATCAGCCCCAGCATTTT. Protein product: CAWNLGQGGNQPQHF.